The entry below describes one T cell receptor beta chain. Antigen: not known. Data came from immunoSEQ multiplex PCR; TCRdb stores just in-frame clones and leaves some out. This table holds around 30,000 clones, more than 60% found once. For around 11 days, around 100,000 sorted CD4+ cells grew with T cell-depleted PBMCs and CEF. The CDR3 is 15 amino acids. Germline V lookup: CDR1 MDHEN, CDR2 SYDVKM. With V trimmed by 7 bases and J by 7 bases, 11 bases remained unmatched. The entry originates in a study of CD4 T cells in relation to SARS-CoV-2 and coronaviruses. This receptor was identified in an adult with COVID-19. Sequencing was performed on memory CD4+ T cells from PBMCs, cultured in vitro. The genes are TRBV28 and TRBJ2-1, with TRBD2 matching over 9 bases. CDR3 amino acids: CASIRAGGPGNEQFF. CDR3 bases: TGTGCCAGCATCCGGGCGGGAGGGCCTGGGAATGAGCAGTTCTTC.